This TCR beta chain was obtained from a study of identical twins. This clonotype has ten or more counts. V lost 1 base to trimming and J lost 4 bases, with 12 bases between them. This CDR3 has 14 residues. Germline V lookup: CDR1 SGHRS, CDR2 YFSETQ. TCRdb used MiXCR to reprocess the 5' RACE reads, holding one entry per CDR3 protein. Among approximately 220,000 distinct CDR3 sequences listed, 7.5% were seen once. These data also featured in a second study, about yellow fever vaccine responses in identical twins.

The TCR originated in a woman aged 18-29 years in good health. The gene calls are TRBV5-1 and TRBJ2-7, with D tentatively TRBD2 (6 bases). Sequencing was carried out using memory (CD45RO+) T cells sorted from blood. The CDR3 loop is CASSLPGEIYEQYF. CDR3 nucleotides: TGCGCCAGCAGCTTGCCGGGAGAAATTTACGAGCAGTACTTC.